These 30 T cell receptor beta chains were all obtained from the same sample, sequenced in a study of T cell responses to AZD1222 COVID-19 vaccine. Only in-frame clones appear in the TCRdb table, and some are missing; sequencing was by immunoSEQ multiplex PCR. The repertoire consists of about 120,000 clones, with roughly 90% occurring once and the leading ten covering roughly 13%. Specimen: peripheral blood, collected on day 0 of AZD1222 vaccination. These receptors all stem from an adult in good health.

This chain joins TRBV6-5 and TRBJ1-5, with D possibly matching TRBD1 (5 bases). Germline-derived CDR1 and CDR2 are MNHEY and SVGAGI. V dropped 6 bases and J dropped 1 base, with 10 bases sitting between them. The CDR3 is 14 amino acids. The CDR3 DNA is TGTGCCAGCAGGCCTGGGGGAAGCAATCAGCCCCAGCATTTT. This sequence encodes CASRPGGSNQPQHF.

This clone was seen a single time. The chain joins TRBV4-3 to TRBJ1-1; 12 bases agree with TRBD1. V was pared by 0 bases and J by 6 bases, with 5 bases of the junction left unmatched. The CDR3 has 16 residues. Looked up from germline, CDR1 is LGHNA and CDR2 is YSLEER. The CDR3: CASSQDYGTGGSEAFF. The CDR3 DNA sequence: TGCGCCAGCAGCCAAGATTACGGGACAGGGGGCTCTGAAGCTTTCTTT.

The chain has TRBV30 and TRBJ2-2, with 8 bases matching TRBD2. Germline lookup yields CDR1 GTSNPN and CDR2 SVGIG (reference sequence). The CDR3 runs 13 residues. V dropped 0 bases and J dropped 7; count of bases not matched to a gene: 1. CDR3 DNA: TGTGCCTGGAGTGTACGGGGGGGCGGGGAGCTGTTTTTT. Encoded protein: CAWSVRGGGELFF.

The rearrangement uses TRBV6-2 or TRBV6-3 and TRBJ2-7; no definite D call. V lost 4 bases and J lost 3, with 7 bases in between. Germline lookup yields CDR1 MNHEY and CDR2 SVGEGT. The CDR3 is 12 residues long. CDR3 region: CASSSAVYEQYF. The CDR3 DNA is TGTGCCAGCAGTTCGGCCGTCTACGAGCAGTACTTC.

This chain connects TRBV28 to TRBJ2-5; a weak D match, TRBD2 (5 bases). V was cut by 5 bases and J by 8 bases, with 24 bases left in between. Looked up from germline, CDR1 is MDHEN and CDR2 is SYDVKM. The CDR3 spans 16 residues. CDR3 sequence: CASSHKSGVPGVTQYF. CDR3 DNA: TGTGCCAGCAGTCATAAATCCGGGGTCCCTGGCGTTACCCAGTACTTC. The whole variable domain, remainder taken from reference TRBV28 and TRBJ2-5, is DVKVTQSSRYLVKRTGEKVFLECVQDMDHENMFWYRQDPGLGLRLIYFSYDVKMKEKGDIPEGYSVSREKKERFSLILESASTNQTSMYLCASSHKSGVPGVTQYFGPGTRLLVL.

The V gene is TRBV19, the J gene TRBJ1-1, with D perhaps TRBD1 (5 bases). Germline V gene sequence: CDR1 LNHDA, CDR2 SQIVND (reference sequence). CDR3 length equals 15 residues. The V end was cut by 5 bases, the J end by 0 bases, with 13 bases between. Written as DNA, the CDR3 is TGTGCCAGTAGTTCTCGACGGGGGATGAACACTGAAGCTTTCTTT. It codes for CASSSRRGMNTEAFF.

This clone appeared a single time. The V gene is TRBV6-5, the J gene TRBJ1-2, with D unresolved. The germline V gene encodes CDR1 MNHEY and CDR2 SVGAGI. The CDR3 covers 15 residues. V was clipped by 1 base and J by 0 bases, with 9 bases between them. CDR3: CASSYWPVANYGYTF. CDR3 sequence (DNA): TGTGCCAGCAGTTACTGGCCGGTAGCTAACTATGGCTACACCTTC.

The chain joins TRBV5-1 to TRBJ1-5; D uncertain. The length of the CDR3 is 11 residues. Germline CDR1 reads SGHRS; CDR2 reads YFSETQ. V dropped 7 bases and J dropped 6 bases, with 8 bases sitting between them. The CDR3 loop is CASGEGQPQHF. The DNA of the CDR3 is TGCGCCAGCGGGGAAGGTCAGCCCCAGCATTTT.

This chain joins TRBV29-1 and TRBJ1-3, with unresolved D. Trimming took off 5 bases at V and 0 bases at J, with 11 bases between the two ends. The CDR3 extends over 14 amino acids. Germline CDR1 reads SQVTM; CDR2 reads ANQGSEA. CDR3 nucleotides: TGCAGCGTTTCCGATCGGAACTCTGGAAACACCATATATTTT. Amino acids: CSVSDRNSGNTIYF.

V usage is TRBV19 and J usage is TRBJ2-2; unclear D gene. The CDR3 contains 12 residues. Germline assignment: CDR1 LNHDA and CDR2 SQIVND (reference sequence). V lost 5 bases and J 8 bases, leaving 9 bases between the germline ends. CDR3 region: CASSFGLGELFF. DNA of the CDR3: TGTGCCAGTAGTTTCGGGCTGGGGGAGCTGTTTTTT.

The chain carries TRBV15 and TRBJ1-2; D is ambiguous. Germline V gene lookup returns CDR1 LNHNV and CDR2 YYDKDF (reference sequence). V lost 1 base and J 13 bases, leaving 4 bases between the germline ends. The CDR3 contains 9 residues. The CDR3 DNA sequence: TGTGCCACCAGCAGAGCGGTCACCTTC. Translation: CATSRAVTF.

The chain couples TRBV28 to TRBJ2-7; no firm D call. Germline V gene sequence: CDR1 MDHEN, CDR2 SYDVKM. There are 11 residues in the CDR3. The V and J ends lost 7 bases and 3 bases respectively, with 7 bases between them. The CDR3 DNA follows: TGTGCCAGCAAGGGTCTCTACGAGCAGTACTTC. Its translation: CASKGLYEQYF.

This chain uses TRBV10-1 with TRBJ2-2, with 8 bases matching TRBD2. The CDR3 spans 15 residues. The germline V gene has CDR1 WNHNN and CDR2 SYGVQD (reference sequence). V lost 6 bases, J lost 6 bases, and 9 bases stayed unmatched. Here the CDR3 DNA reads TGCGCCAGCAGCCCGGGGCTAGCGGGCCCCGGGGAGCTGTTTTTT. The encoded protein is CASSPGLAGPGELFF.

The V call is TRBV2, the J call TRBJ2-7; 9 bases are a match to TRBD2. Germline-derived CDR1 and CDR2 are SNHLY and FYNNEI. J was trimmed by 4 bases and V by 6 bases; bases with no gene match: 10. CDR3 length: 15 amino acids. CDR3 loop: CASRDLAGGWYEQYF. The CDR3 nucleotides are TGTGCCAGCAGGGACCTTGCGGGAGGGTGGTACGAGCAGTACTTC.

The rearrangement uses TRBV25-1 and TRBJ1-6, with 9 bases that match TRBD1. The CDR3 extends over 15 amino acids. Per the germline V gene, CDR1 is MGHDK and CDR2 is SYGVNS. V was pared by 4 bases and J by 10 bases, with 8 bases of the junction left unmatched. This chain's CDR3 is CASSGPGTGRSPLHF. CDR3 coding DNA: TGTGCCAGCAGTGGACCCGGGACAGGGAGATCACCCCTCCACTTT.

The chain combines TRBV10-3 with TRBJ2-3; tentatively, D is TRBD1 (5 bases). This CDR3 comprises 14 residues. CDR1 and CDR2 (germline): ENHRY, SYGVKD. V was clipped by 7 bases and J by 0 bases, with 11 bases between them. The CDR3 sequence: CAIKGAFSTDTQYF. CDR3 in DNA: TGTGCCATCAAAGGGGCATTTAGCACAGATACGCAGTATTTT.

This rearrangement joins TRBV10-3 to TRBJ1-6, with D tentatively TRBD1 (6 bases). Germline CDR1 ENHRY, CDR2 SYGVKD. The CDR3 is 15 residues long. The ends were cut back, 0 bases at V and 10 bases at J, with 13 bases in the middle. As DNA, the CDR3 is TGTGCCATCAGTGAGTCCACAGGGATAACATCACCCCTCCACTTT. Residues: CAISESTGITSPLHF.

The chain joins TRBV24-1 to TRBJ1-1; D is unclear. Germline loops: CDR1 KGHDR, CDR2 SFDVKD. Trimming cost V 5 bases and J 1 base, with 4 bases left between them. The length of the CDR3 is 12 residues. CDR3 amino acids: CATSGKNTEAFF. The CDR3 DNA sequence: TGTGCCACCAGTGGGAAGAACACTGAAGCTTTCTTT.

The table lists this clone with a few counts. The V gene is TRBV12-5, the J gene TRBJ1-2; the D gene is possibly TRBD1 (6 bases). Germline-derived CDR1 and CDR2 are LGHNT and FRNRAP. The CDR3 extends over 16 amino acids. The ends were cut back, 1 base at V and 4 bases at J, with 16 bases in the middle. CDR3 region: CASGLAPGARSYGYTF. DNA for the CDR3: TGTGCTAGTGGTTTGGCGCCAGGGGCCCGATCCTATGGCTACACCTTC. Variable domain in full (rest from reference TRBV12-5 and TRBJ1-2): DARVTQTPRHKVTEMGQEVTMRCQPILGHNTVFWYRQTMMQGLELLAYFRNRAPLDDSGMPKDRFSAEMPDATLATLKIQPSEPRDSAVYFCASGLAPGARSYGYTFGSGTRLTVV.

This sequence joins TRBV7-9 and TRBJ1-1; no clear D. The ends were cut back, 4 bases at V and 1 base at J, with 7 bases in the middle. The germline CDR1 and CDR2 sequences are SEHNR and FQNEAQ (reference sequence). The CDR3 runs 13 residues. CDR3 sequence reads: CASSSAPNTEAFF. For the CDR3, the DNA is TGTGCCAGCAGCTCAGCACCGAACACTGAAGCTTTCTTT. Based on the CDR3 plus reference TRBV7-9 and TRBJ1-1, the full variable domain is DTGVSQNPRHKITKRGQNVTFRCDPISEHNRLYWYRQTLGQGPEFLTYFQNEAQLEKSRLLSDRFSAERPKGSFSTLEIQRTEQGDSAMYLCASSSAPNTEAFFGQGTRLTVV.

This chain uses TRBV6-2 or TRBV6-3 with TRBJ2-3; 7 bases agree with TRBD2. The V gene end was trimmed by 5 bases and the J gene end by 3 bases; junction bases not matched to a gene: 17. The germline V gene encodes CDR1 MNHEY and CDR2 SVGEGT. This CDR3 is built from 18 residues. This CDR3 reads CASSTTPEFAGDTDTQYF. For the CDR3, the DNA is TGTGCCAGCAGTACCACCCCCGAATTTGCGGGGGATACAGATACGCAGTATTTT.

The V and J genes are TRBV18 and TRBJ1-2, with 8 bases matching TRBD1. The V segment lost 6 bases and the J segment 8 bases; nucleotides outside the gene matches: 8. The germline V gene encodes CDR1 KGHSH and CDR2 LQKENI. The CDR3 contains 13 residues. In DNA, the CDR3 is TGTGCCAGCTCCAGTCAGGGGGCGCAGGGCTACACCTTC. Protein product: CASSSQGAQGYTF. Complete variable domain (other parts from reference TRBV18 and TRBJ1-2): NAGVMQNPRHLVRRRGQEARLRCSPMKGHSHVYWYRQLPEEGLKFMVYLQKENIIDESGMPKERFSAEFPKEGPSILRIQQVVRGDSAAYFCASSSQGAQGYTFGSGTRLTVV.

This rearrangement joins TRBV9 to TRBJ1-1; no clear D gene. The CDR3 runs 14 residues. The germline gives CDR1 SGDLS, CDR2 YYNGEE. V was trimmed by 1 base and J by 0 bases, leaving 7 bases between them. Here the CDR3 reads CASSVNPMNTEAFF. CDR3 bases: TGTGCCAGCAGCGTAAATCCCATGAACACTGAAGCTTTCTTT.

This clone came up once. The rearrangement uses TRBV7-2 and TRBJ1-2, with TRBD1 identical over 7 bases. Germline V gene lookup returns CDR1 SGHTA and CDR2 FQGNSA. Germline trimming cut 1 base from V and 7 bases from J; bases unmatched to any gene: 6. The CDR3 is 14 residues long. The CDR3: CASSLVQGGSGYTF. The CDR3 coding sequence is TGTGCCAGCAGCTTAGTGCAGGGGGGAAGTGGCTACACCTTC.

The gene calls are TRBV5-1 and TRBJ2-1; 7 positions match TRBD2. The germline V gene encodes CDR1 SGHRS and CDR2 YFSETQ. V lost 3 bases and J lost 3; bases outside the gene matches: 21. The CDR3 has 20 amino acids. Written as DNA, the CDR3 is TGCGCCAGCAGCTACATAACCGAACCCCTTCTTCCGGGGGGCTACAATGAGCAGTTCTTC. This translates into CASSYITEPLLPGGYNEQFF.

V is TRBV27 and J is TRBJ1-3; D may be TRBD1 (5 bases). Per the germline V gene, CDR1 is MNHEY and CDR2 is SMNVEV (reference sequence). Trimming shortened V by 2 bases and J by 9 bases, and 8 bases separated the two germline ends. The CDR3 is made up of 12 amino acids. CDR3 protein: CASSLIGGTIYF. CDR3 DNA: TGTGCCAGCAGTTTAATCGGGGGCACCATATATTTT.

The genes are TRBV12-3 or TRBV12-4 and TRBJ1-2; maybe TRBD1 (5 bases). V was shortened by 6 bases and J by 4 bases, with 9 bases between the two germline ends. The CDR3 is 12 amino acids. CDR3 loop: CASSRGSYGYTF. DNA for the CDR3: TGTGCCAGCAGCCGGGGGAGCTATGGCTACACCTTC.

The chain combines TRBV25-1 with TRBJ2-6, with unresolved D. The CDR3 has 18 amino acids. Germline V gene lookup returns CDR1 MGHDK and CDR2 SYGVNS. The V gene lost 4 bases and the J gene lost 1 base, with 17 bases spanning the gap. The CDR3 DNA reads TGTGCCAGCAGTGCTAAAAACAGAAAACCATCTGGGGCCAACGTCCTGACTTTC. Its translation is CASSAKNRKPSGANVLTF.

The J gene is TRBJ1-1, the V gene TRBV30; 8 bases are a match to TRBD1. CDR1 and CDR2 (germline): GTSNPN, SVGIG (reference sequence). The V gene end was trimmed by 0 bases and the J gene end by 7 bases; junction bases not matched to a gene: 7. CDR3 size: 14 residues. The CDR3 spells CAWSVVDRVGEAFF. The CDR3 nucleotides are TGTGCCTGGAGTGTAGTGGACAGGGTAGGTGAAGCTTTCTTT.

The sample holds a few counts of this clone. The V call is TRBV6-2 or TRBV6-3, the J call TRBJ2-7, with TRBD2 identical over 9 bases. The CDR3 runs to 17 residues. Germline V gene sequence: CDR1 MNHEY, CDR2 SVGEGT. Trimming took 1 base from V and 2 from J; bases not matched to a gene: 9. The DNA for the CDR3 is TGTGCCAGCAGTTACTTGGCGGGGGGGCCTCTCGCCTACGAGCAGTACTTC. As protein: CASSYLAGGPLAYEQYF.